Sequencing of this T cell receptor beta chain was carried out in a study of T cell responses to AZD1222 COVID-19 vaccine (dated by TCRdb to the early 2020s). For the wider study: Because spike-specific TCR depth and breadth did not differ between the two schedules, AZD1222 recipients who got a second dose at roughly 4 weeks were pooled with those who got a second dose at roughly 12 weeks. A total of over 230 trial participants underwent TCR sequencing, of whom 207 received two doses of AZD1222 and roughly 25 received two doses of the MenACWY control vaccine. Trial participants were enrolled into age subgroups of 18-55, 56-69 and 70-plus years, which contained around 150, 28 and 57 TCR-sequenced participants, respectively.

The paper as a whole reports these results and caveats: Because no day 14 peak-response samples were available, repertoires were characterized only after the peak T cell response. Nearly half of unique spike-specific TCRs reportedly recognized epitopes outside regions mutated in the B.1.351 and B.1.1.7 variants. In the small 56-69-year group, the increase in depth fell short of significance, most likely because of low power. The whole spike protein was spanned by vaccine-associated CD4 TCRs, and dominant responses were seen in regions 160-218 and 743-854. Most participants were white British and females outnumbered males, and the authors suggested that clonal diversity may have been underestimated. Conclusions about previously exposed vaccinees are limited because only 6 or 7 AZD1222 recipients were SARS-CoV-2 seropositive at baseline. A significant rise in spike-specific TCR breadth and depth was observed after two AZD1222 doses relative to day 0 and relative to MenACWY recipients.

According to the study, the label for this sample's time point signals: baseline before first vaccination. Vaccinee samples came from UK trials COV001 and COV002, including a single-blind randomized controlled phase 2/3 trial of AZD1222 (ChAdOx1 nCoV-19) in healthy adults. For TCRbeta chain sequencing, PBMC samples were collected from trial participants at day 0 and at day 28 after the second dose. The CDR3 regions of human TCRbeta chains were analyzed by immunosequencing. Per the source publication's procedure: TCRs in the repertoires were compared against a reference library of SARS-CoV-2-specific TCRs that had been generated with the MIRA antigen-specificity platform. Breadth was defined as the fraction of unique TCRs that were SARS-CoV-2-associated, and depth was defined as the fraction of total T cells that were SARS-CoV-2-associated. Using the MIRA data, each spike-specific TCR was mapped to the spike region that the TCR reacts to and placed in a CD4 or CD8 class. Log10-transformed breadth and depth values were compared by one-way ANOVA with Sidak's multiple comparisons tests. TCRdb obtained this table from immuneACCESS and retained in-frame rearrangements with V and J assigned. These tables miss some clones; where compared with another copy, unresolved V genes account for less than half of the shortfall, and the remainder is unexplained. That table is the source of V, J and clone size, and D and trimming were worked out from the DNA. The sample contains 110,000 or so clones, about 81% of them found a single time. Around 5% of the sample belongs to the ten largest clones.

In regard to this clone: Its target antigen remains unknown. Base-call qualities are not available, and no considerably larger clone is one nucleotide away.

V and J lose 2 bases and 0 bases, and a span of 7 bases separates them. Per the germline V gene (reference sequence), LNHDA is the CDR1 and SQIVND is the CDR2. The CDR3, from cysteine to phenylalanine, totals 14 residues. This entry keeps only the CDR3 DNA: 42 bases, framed from base 1. The chain joins TRBV19 to TRBJ1-1, with no confidently assigned D gene. The TCR comes from an adult in good health. The sample was peripheral blood, taken on day 0 of AZD1222 vaccination. The base sequence is TGTGCCAGTAGTATACCCGGGATGAACACTGAAGCTTTCTTT. Its translation reads: CASSIPGMNTEAFF.